The entry that follows covers one T cell receptor beta chain sequence. The sample originates from a study of blood T cell repertoires in COVID-19. Sequenced by immunoSEQ multiplex PCR; TCRdb stores in-frame clones only, minus some. The sample consists of 150,000 to 200,000 clones, about 83% of them appearing once. The V segment lost 0 bases and the J segment 5 bases; nucleotides outside the gene matches: 9. This CDR3 has 16 amino acids. In germline, CDR1 is LNHNV, CDR2 YYDKDF (reference sequence). The sample comprised peripheral blood. The chain uses TRBV15 and TRBJ2-5, with TRBD1 matching over 7 bases. The sequence came from a woman aged 80 or older with COVID-19, enrolled during active disease. DNA of the CDR3: TGTGCCACCAGCAGAGATTGGAACAGGGGAACGGAGACCCAGTACTTC. As protein: CATSRDWNRGTETQYF.